This T cell receptor (beta chain) derives from a study of shared clonotypes between healthy human individuals. At the level of the study: Aged between 18 and 49, the donors were a couple of women and three men. Per-donor plates numbered three CD4 naive, three CD4 memory, two CD8 naive and one CD8 memory.

As for this clone: Its antigen is unknown. The identical CDR3 is also encoded by other nucleotide sequences in the sample.

The study, taken as a whole, reports: The diversity represented, both genetic and in exposure history, was limited by few donors.

It was at deep level that the assay was run. The data were produced by immunoSEQ multiplex PCR, yet TCRdb's version contains in-frame clones alone and is incomplete. The sample contains some 1.5 million clones, approximately 98% of which appear only once. The ends were cut back, 3 bases at V and 2 bases at J, with 6 bases in the middle. CDR1 SGHDT and CDR2 YYEEEE come from the germline V gene. CDR3 size: 13 residues. The chain uses TRBV5-6 and TRBJ2-1; D unresolved. This receptor was identified in a man aged 25-45 years in good health. Material for sequencing was naive CD4+ T cells sorted from blood. Documented subset: CD45RA+ positively selected. CDR3 nucleotide sequence: TGTGCCAGCAGCTCCTATACCTACAATGAGCAGTTCTTC. Its protein is CASSSYTYNEQFF.